This T cell receptor beta chain was sequenced in a study of long-term antiretroviral therapy in people with HIV. In the study overall: The oldest specimens predate the 2015 immediate-ART recommendation by about a decade.

General observations from the study: The study found that diversity rose after ART but stayed below transplant donor controls.

Survey level was the resolution at which the v3.0 immunoSEQ assay ran. Data came from immunoSEQ multiplex PCR; TCRdb stores just in-frame clones and leaves some out. Of around 38,000 clones in the sample, 94% were seen once. V lost 4 bases, J lost 3 bases, and 5 bases stayed unmatched. Germline V lookup: CDR1 SQVTM, CDR2 ANQGSEA. This CDR3 spans 13 amino acids. As for this clone: Its target is not known.

In the United States, treatment was given to all participants with HIV. Sequenced material: unsorted PBMCs, taken roughly 9.4 years after starting antiretroviral therapy. The V gene is TRBV29-1, the J gene TRBJ1-2, with 7 positions matching TRBD1. The receptor's source is a man under 40 with HIV. CDR3 sequence reads: CSVGPGGYYGYTF. In DNA, the CDR3 is TGCAGCGTTGGACCAGGGGGATACTATGGCTACACCTTC. The full variable domain, its missing parts supplied by reference TRBV29-1 and TRBJ1-2, is SAVISQKPSRDICQRGTSLTIQCQVDSQVTMMFWYRQQPGQSLTLIATANQGSEATYESGFVIDKFPISRPNLTFSTLTVSNMSPEDSSIYLCSVGPGGYYGYTFGSGTRLTVV.